This T cell receptor beta chain was documented in a study of technical replicates of blood from several donors. This CDR3 contains 14 residues. The germline V gene encodes CDR1 SQVTM and CDR2 ANQGSEA. Trimming cost V 3 bases and J 1 base, with 12 bases left between them. This clone was seen more than once but under ten times. TCRdb's copy holds only in-frame clones and misses some; the assay was immunoSEQ multiplex PCR. The repertoire holds roughly 14,000 clones, about nine tenths seen once, with 9.5% to 15% in the top ten. Sequenced: PBMCs. The V call is TRBV29-1, the J call TRBJ1-1; no definite D call. The source is a human donor in good health. The CDR3 DNA reads TGCAGCGTTGAGGACGGGAGTACGAACACTGAAGCTTTCTTT. Its protein is CSVEDGSTNTEAFF.